The rows below give T cell receptor beta chains drawn from one sample of a study of response to subunit inactivated influenza vaccine. TCRdb re-called the RT-PCR reads with MiXCR, one entry per CDR3 protein. In the table there are around 600,000 distinct CDR3 sequences, roughly 12% of which are singletons. This sample was shared with a second study, whose subject was T cells expressing NK-cell markers.

The sample was PBMCs from blood, taken on the day of vaccination. All receptors derive from a man between 45 and 60 years old who received an inactivated influenza vaccine. The CDR3 runs from the conserved cysteine through the conserved F or W.

J gene	V gene	CDR3 protein
TRBJ2-1	TRBV18	CASSPPGVPLYNEQFF
TRBJ2-4	TRBV28	CASRSLGSGEVDKNIQYF
TRBJ2-1	TRBV7-2	CASSLGVQGWNEQFF
TRBJ1-1	TRBV30	CACTTGFYTEAFF
TRBJ2-5	TRBV11-2	CASTETGVKETQYF
TRBJ2-7	TRBV12-3/TRBV12-4	CASRPTSGGAYEQYF
TRBJ2-3	TRBV5-1	CASSPRSGDTDTQYF
TRBJ2-3	TRBV29-1	CSVEAGGDTQYF
TRBJ2-1	TRBV6-1	CASRGKRERNEQFF
TRBJ1-4	TRBV6-1	CASSLGQGTNEKLFF
TRBJ2-2	TRBV4-3	CAAGTGELFF
TRBJ2-7	TRBV7-8	CASSLGRLAGTYEQYF
TRBJ2-3	TRBV28	CASSFSAPDTQYF
TRBJ2-1	TRBV7-2	CASSLTRYNEQFF
TRBJ2-2	TRBV25-1	CASRQDRGTGELFF
TRBJ2-3	TRBV5-1	CASSLVVADTQYF
TRBJ2-2	TRBV12-3/TRBV12-4	CASTLTSTGELFF
TRBJ1-1	TRBV29-1	CSAGQGYTEAFF
TRBJ2-3	TRBV12-3/TRBV12-4	CASSPRGRGTDTQYF
TRBJ2-7	TRBV20-1	CSARAGGPYEQYF
TRBJ2-3	TRBV15	CATSRDYPSQGIDTQYF
TRBJ2-1	TRBV5-1	CASRSGGTSSDEQFF
TRBJ2-5	TRBV5-6	CASSFGGQETQYF
TRBJ2-5	TRBV5-1	CASSSGPMKETQYF
TRBJ2-7	TRBV4-2	CASSLGRAGAYEQYF
TRBJ2-2	TRBV12-3/TRBV12-4	CASSSEETLSGELFF
TRBJ2-6	TRBV20-1	CSARNVLTF
TRBJ2-5	TRBV4-3	CASSQGALVRGVQETQYF
TRBJ2-7	TRBV30	CAFGGLAGVEQYF
TRBJ2-3	TRBV7-2	CASSLGARRTDTQYF
TRBJ2-5	TRBV7-2	CASSSRDRAQETQYF
TRBJ1-4	TRBV20-1	CSAVVGGGNEKLFF
TRBJ2-7	TRBV29-1	CSVSTGDEQYF
TRBJ1-1	TRBV12-3/TRBV12-4	CASSSTVKTEAFF
TRBJ2-7	TRBV6-1	CASRQPGSPYEQYF
TRBJ2-7	TRBV7-9	CASSSTPLSYEQYF
TRBJ2-1	TRBV5-6	CASSSPAGLSYNEQFF
TRBJ1-5	TRBV5-6	CASSLRSLGNQPQHF
TRBJ2-7	TRBV5-5	CASSLGARVSSYEQYF
TRBJ2-3	TRBV7-2	CASSRLPGGTDTQYF
TRBJ1-1	TRBV10-1	CASSESGTEAFF
TRBJ2-2	TRBV3-1	CASSRFRATGELFF
TRBJ2-7	TRBV20-1	CSASPSPEREQYF
TRBJ2-2	TRBV11-1	CASSLAASGRLYTGELFF
TRBJ2-1	TRBV4-2	CASSQEARTTDNEQFF
TRBJ1-5	TRBV7-9	CASSSFRDHHQPQHF
TRBJ2-4	TRBV6-5	CASSLTRDSRLAKNIQYF
TRBJ2-1	TRBV7-9	CASNPTTSYEQFF
TRBJ2-5	TRBV11-1	CASSSITSGYTQWETQYF
TRBJ2-1	TRBV10-3	CAISGGQGRFNEQFF
TRBJ1-1	TRBV6-5	CASSYGRMNTEAFF
TRBJ2-7	TRBV27	CASSLGPPTEQYF
TRBJ2-1	TRBV12-3/TRBV12-4	CASSRRLAGVNEQFF
TRBJ2-1	TRBV11-2	CAGSSPYRDHYNEQFF
TRBJ2-5	TRBV15	CATSRDQGQETQYF
TRBJ2-5	TRBV5-1	CASSRLAGAPRETQYF